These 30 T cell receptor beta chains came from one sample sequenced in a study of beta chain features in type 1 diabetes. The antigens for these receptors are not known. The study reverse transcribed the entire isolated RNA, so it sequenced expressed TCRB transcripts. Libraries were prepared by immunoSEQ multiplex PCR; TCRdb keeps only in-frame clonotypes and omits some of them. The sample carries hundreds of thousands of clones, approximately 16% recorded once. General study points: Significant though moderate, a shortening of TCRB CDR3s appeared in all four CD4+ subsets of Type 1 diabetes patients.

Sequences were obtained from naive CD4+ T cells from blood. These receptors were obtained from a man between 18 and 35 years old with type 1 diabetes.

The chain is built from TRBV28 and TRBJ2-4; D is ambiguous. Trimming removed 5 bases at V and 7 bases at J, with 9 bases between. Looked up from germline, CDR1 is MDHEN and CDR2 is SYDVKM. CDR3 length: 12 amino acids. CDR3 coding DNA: TGTGCCAGCAGTCCCCGGTGGAACATTCAGTACTTC. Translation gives CASSPRWNIQYF.

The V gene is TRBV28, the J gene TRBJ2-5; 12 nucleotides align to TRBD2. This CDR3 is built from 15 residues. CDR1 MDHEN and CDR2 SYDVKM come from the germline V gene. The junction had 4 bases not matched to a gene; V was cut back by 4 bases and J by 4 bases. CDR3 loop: CASSSSGGAGETQYF. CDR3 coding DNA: TGTGCCAGCAGTTCTAGCGGGGGGGCGGGAGAGACCCAGTACTTC.

The CDR3 here is CASSSHQGTYTDTQYF. CDR3 sequence (DNA): TGTGCCAGCAGTTCCCATCAGGGGACCTACACAGATACGCAGTATTTT. V is TRBV28 and J is TRBJ2-3, with D tentatively TRBD1 (6 bases). The CDR3 length is 16 residues. The germline CDR1 and CDR2 sequences are MDHEN and SYDVKM. The germline V and J ends were trimmed by 4 bases and 2 bases, with 16 bases remaining between them.

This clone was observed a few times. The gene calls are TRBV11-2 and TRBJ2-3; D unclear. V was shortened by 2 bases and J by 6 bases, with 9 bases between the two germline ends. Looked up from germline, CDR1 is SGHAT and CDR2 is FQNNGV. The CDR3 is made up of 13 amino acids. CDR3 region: CASSLSPLDTQYF. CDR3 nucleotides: TGTGCCAGCAGCTTAAGCCCCTTGGATACGCAGTATTTT.

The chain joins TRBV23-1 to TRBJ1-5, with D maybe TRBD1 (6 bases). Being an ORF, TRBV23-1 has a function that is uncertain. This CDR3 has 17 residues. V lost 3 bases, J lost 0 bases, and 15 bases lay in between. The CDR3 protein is CASSHKEQGYSNQPQHF. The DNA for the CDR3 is TGCGCCAGCAGTCACAAGGAACAGGGCTATAGCAATCAGCCCCAGCATTTT.

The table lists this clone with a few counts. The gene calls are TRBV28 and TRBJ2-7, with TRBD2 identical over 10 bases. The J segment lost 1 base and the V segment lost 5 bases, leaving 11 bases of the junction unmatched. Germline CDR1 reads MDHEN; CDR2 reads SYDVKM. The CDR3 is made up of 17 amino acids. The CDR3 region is CASSLASGRGGSYEQYF. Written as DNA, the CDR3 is TGTGCCAGCAGTCTCGCTAGCGGGAGAGGAGGGTCCTACGAGCAGTACTTC.

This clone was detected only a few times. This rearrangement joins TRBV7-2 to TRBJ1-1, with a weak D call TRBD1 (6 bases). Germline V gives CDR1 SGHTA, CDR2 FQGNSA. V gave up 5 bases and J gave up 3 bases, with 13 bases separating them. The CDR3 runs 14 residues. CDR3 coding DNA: TGTGCCAGCAGCAAACAGGGAGGGGACACTGAAGCTTTCTTT. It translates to CASSKQGGDTEAFF.

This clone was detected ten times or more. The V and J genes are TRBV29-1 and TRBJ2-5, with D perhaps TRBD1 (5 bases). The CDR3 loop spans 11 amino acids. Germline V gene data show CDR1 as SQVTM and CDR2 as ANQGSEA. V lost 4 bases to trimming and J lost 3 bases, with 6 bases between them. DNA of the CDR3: TGCAGCGTTGTAGGGGAAGAGACCCAGTACTTC. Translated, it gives CSVVGEETQYF.

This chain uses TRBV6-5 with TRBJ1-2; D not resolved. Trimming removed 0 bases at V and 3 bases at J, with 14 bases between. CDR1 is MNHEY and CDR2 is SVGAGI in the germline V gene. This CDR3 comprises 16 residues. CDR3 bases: TGTGCCAGCAGTTACTCGACCCGAGGGTTGTACTATGGCTACACCTTC. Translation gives CASSYSTRGLYYGYTF.

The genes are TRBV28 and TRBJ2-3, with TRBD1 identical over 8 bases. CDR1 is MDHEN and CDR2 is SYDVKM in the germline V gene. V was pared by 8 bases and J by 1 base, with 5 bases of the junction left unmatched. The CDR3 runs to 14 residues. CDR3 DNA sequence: TGTGCCAGCCAGACGGGACAGGGCACAGATACGCAGTATTTT. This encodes CASQTGQGTDTQYF.

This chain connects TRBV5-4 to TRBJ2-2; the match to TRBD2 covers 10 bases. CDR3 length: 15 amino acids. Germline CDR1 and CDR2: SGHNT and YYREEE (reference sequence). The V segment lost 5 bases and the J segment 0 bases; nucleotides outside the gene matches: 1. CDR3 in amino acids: CASRGTSANTGELFF. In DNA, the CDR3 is TGTGCCAGCAGGGGGACTAGCGCGAACACCGGGGAGCTGTTTTTT. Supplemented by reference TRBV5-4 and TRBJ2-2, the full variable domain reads ETGVTQSPTHLIKTRGQQVTLRCSSQSGHNTVSWYQQALGQGPQFIFQYYREEENGRGNFPPRFSGLQFPNYSSELNVNALELDDSALYLCASRGTSANTGELFFGEGSRLTVL.

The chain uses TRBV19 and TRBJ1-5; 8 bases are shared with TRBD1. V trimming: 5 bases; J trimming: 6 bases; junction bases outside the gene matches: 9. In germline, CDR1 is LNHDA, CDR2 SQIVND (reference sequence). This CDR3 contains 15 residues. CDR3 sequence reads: CASSLDRAGGQPQHF. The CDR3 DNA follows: TGTGCCAGTAGTTTGGACAGGGCCGGCGGTCAGCCCCAGCATTTT.

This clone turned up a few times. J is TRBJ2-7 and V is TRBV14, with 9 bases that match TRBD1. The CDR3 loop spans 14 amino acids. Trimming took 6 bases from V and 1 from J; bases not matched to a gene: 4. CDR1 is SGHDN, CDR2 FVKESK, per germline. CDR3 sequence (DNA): TGTGCCAGCAGACGGACAGGGGCTTCCTACGAGCAGTACTTC. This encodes CASRRTGASYEQYF.

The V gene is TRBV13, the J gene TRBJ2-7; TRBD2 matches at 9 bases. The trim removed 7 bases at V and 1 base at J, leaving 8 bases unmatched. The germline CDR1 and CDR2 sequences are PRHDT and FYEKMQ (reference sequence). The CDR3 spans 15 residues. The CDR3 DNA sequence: TGTGCCAGCATCTCAGCGGGAGGCCGTTCCTACGAGCAGTACTTC. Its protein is CASISAGGRSYEQYF.

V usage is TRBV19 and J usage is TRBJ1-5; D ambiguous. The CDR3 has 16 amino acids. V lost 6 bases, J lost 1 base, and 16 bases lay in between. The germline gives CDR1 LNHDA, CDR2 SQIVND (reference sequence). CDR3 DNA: TGTGCCAGTAGCTGGGGAGGTATCCGAAGCAATCAGCCCCAGCATTTT. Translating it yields CASSWGGIRSNQPQHF.

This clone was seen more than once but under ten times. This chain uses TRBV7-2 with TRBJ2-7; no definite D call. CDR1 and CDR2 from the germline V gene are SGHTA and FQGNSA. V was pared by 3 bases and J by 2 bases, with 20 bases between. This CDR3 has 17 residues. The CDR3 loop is CASSLLGDPRRPYEQYF. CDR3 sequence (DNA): TGTGCCAGCAGCTTGCTAGGCGACCCCCGCCGCCCCTACGAGCAGTACTTC. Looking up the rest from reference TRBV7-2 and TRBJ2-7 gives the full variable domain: GAGVSQSPSNKVTEKGKDVELRCDPISGHTALYWYRQSLGQGLEFLIYFQGNSAPDKSGLPSDRFSAERTGGSVSTLTIQRTQQEDSAVYLCASSLLGDPRRPYEQYFGPGTRLTVT.

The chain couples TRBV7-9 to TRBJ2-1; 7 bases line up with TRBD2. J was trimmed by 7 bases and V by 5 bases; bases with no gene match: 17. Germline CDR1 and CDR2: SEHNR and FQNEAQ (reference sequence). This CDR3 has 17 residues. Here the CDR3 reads CASSLPGRASGRNEQFF. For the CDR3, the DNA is TGTGCCAGCAGCCTCCCGGGCCGGGCTAGCGGCAGGAATGAGCAGTTCTTC.

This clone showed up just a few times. This CDR3 is CASSPTGYPETQYF. The CDR3 DNA is TGTGCCAGCAGCCCTACGGGGTACCCAGAGACCCAGTACTTC. The V gene is TRBV7-2, the J gene TRBJ2-5; TRBD2 is a possible D gene (5 bases). Germline assignment: CDR1 SGHTA and CDR2 FQGNSA. The CDR3 runs to 14 residues. V was trimmed by 5 bases and J by 4 bases, leaving 14 bases between them.

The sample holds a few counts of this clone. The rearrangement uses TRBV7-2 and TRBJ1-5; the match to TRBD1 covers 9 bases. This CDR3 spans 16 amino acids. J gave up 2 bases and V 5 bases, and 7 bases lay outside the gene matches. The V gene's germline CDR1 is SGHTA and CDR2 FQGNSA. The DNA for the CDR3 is TGTGCCAGCAGCGCCACGACAGGGGGTGGCAATCAGCCCCAGCATTTT. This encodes CASSATTGGGNQPQHF. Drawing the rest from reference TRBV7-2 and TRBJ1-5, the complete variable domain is GAGVSQSPSNKVTEKGKDVELRCDPISGHTALYWYRQSLGQGLEFLIYFQGNSAPDKSGLPSDRFSAERTGGSVSTLTIQRTQQEDSAVYLCASSATTGGGNQPQHFGDGTRLSIL.

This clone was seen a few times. For the CDR3, the DNA is TGCAGCGTGTCTTGGCGGGGGGAGCTTGAGCAGTTCTTC. It yields the protein CSVSWRGELEQFF. This rearrangement joins TRBV29-1 to TRBJ2-1; 8 bases fit TRBD2. The CDR3 extends over 13 amino acids. V shed 6 bases and J 9 bases; nucleotides not matched to a gene: 10. CDR1 and CDR2 (germline): SQVTM, ANQGSEA.

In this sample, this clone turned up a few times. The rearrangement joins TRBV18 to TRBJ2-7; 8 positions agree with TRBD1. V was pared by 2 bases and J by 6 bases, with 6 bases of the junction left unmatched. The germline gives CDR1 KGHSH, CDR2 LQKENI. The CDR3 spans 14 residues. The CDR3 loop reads CASSPGQGAREQYF. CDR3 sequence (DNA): TGTGCCAGCTCACCAGGACAGGGTGCACGCGAGCAGTACTTC.

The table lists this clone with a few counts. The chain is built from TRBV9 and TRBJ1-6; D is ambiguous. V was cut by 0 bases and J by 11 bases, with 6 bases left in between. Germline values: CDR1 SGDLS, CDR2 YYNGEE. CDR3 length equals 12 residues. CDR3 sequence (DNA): TGTGCCAGCAGCGTAGACGGGACACCCCTCCACTTT. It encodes CASSVDGTPLHF.

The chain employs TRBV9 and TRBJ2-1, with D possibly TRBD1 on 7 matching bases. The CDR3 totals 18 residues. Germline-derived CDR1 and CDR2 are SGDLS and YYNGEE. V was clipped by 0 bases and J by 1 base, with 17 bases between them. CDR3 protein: CASSVAVPGGLSYNEQFF. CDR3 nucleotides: TGTGCCAGCAGCGTAGCTGTGCCAGGGGGGCTTTCCTACAATGAGCAGTTCTTC.

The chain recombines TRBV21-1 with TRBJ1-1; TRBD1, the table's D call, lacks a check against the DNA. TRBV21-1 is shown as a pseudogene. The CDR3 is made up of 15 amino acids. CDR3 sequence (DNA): TGTGCCAGCAGCAACAAAACAGGGACGAACACTGAAGCTTTCTTT. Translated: CASSNKTGTNTEAFF.

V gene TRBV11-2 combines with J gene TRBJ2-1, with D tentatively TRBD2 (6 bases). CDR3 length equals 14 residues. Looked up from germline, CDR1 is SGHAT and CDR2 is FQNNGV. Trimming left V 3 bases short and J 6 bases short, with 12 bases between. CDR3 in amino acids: CASSFPFGGNEQFF. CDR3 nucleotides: TGTGCCAGCAGCTTCCCCTTCGGGGGCAATGAGCAGTTCTTC.

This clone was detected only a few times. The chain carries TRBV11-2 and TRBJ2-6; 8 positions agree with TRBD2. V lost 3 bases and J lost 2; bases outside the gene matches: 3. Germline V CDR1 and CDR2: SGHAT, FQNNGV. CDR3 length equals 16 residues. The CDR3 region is CASSFTGGAGANVLTF. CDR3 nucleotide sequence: TGTGCCAGCAGCTTCACGGGAGGGGCTGGGGCCAACGTCCTGACTTTC.

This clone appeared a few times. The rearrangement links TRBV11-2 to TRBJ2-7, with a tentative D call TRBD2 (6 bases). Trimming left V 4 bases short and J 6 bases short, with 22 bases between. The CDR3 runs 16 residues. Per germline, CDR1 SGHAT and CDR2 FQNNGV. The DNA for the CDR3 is TGTGCCAGCAGCTCCATACGGGGCCGGGGGAGCCTCGAGCAGTACTTC. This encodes CASSSIRGRGSLEQYF.

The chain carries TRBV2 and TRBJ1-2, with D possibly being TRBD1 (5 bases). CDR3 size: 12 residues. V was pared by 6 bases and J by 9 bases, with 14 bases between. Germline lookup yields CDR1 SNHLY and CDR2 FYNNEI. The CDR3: CASRAGRESYTF. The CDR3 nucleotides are TGTGCCAGCAGGGCAGGGAGGGAGAGCTACACCTTC.

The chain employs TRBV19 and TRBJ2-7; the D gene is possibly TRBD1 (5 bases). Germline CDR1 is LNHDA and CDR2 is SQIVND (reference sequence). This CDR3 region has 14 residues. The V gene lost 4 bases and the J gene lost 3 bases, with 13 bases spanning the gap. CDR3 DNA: TGTGCCAGTAGTAAATCCGGCAGGGACTACGAGCAGTACTTC. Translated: CASSKSGRDYEQYF.

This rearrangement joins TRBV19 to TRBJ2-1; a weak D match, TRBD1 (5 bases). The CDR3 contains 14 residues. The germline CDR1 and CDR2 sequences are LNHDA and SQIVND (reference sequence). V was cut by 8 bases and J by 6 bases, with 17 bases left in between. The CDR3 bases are TGTGCCAGTTCACGGCAGGGTAGGAGCAATGAGCAGTTCTTC. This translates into CASSRQGRSNEQFF.